This T cell receptor (beta chain) was retrieved from a study of OX40 agonist ivuxolimab in advanced cancers. Background on the study: Six ivuxolimab dose levels, 0.01 to 10 mg/kg, were given intravenously every 2 weeks. Study-level results: Nonresponders included some who also had low normalized T-cell clonal expansion. Expanded clones belonging to CD8+ T cells outnumbered, on average, those of CD4+. At 0.1 to 3.0 mg/kg, clonal expansion of CD4+ and CD8+ blood T cells had occurred by week 6.

Concerning this clone itself: The antigen remains unidentified.

Sequencing used immunoSEQ multiplex PCR; TCRdb keeps in-frame clones, though not all of them. The sample carries about 77,000 clones, 80% to 90% recorded once. Germline V gene sequence: CDR1 SGHDT, CDR2 YYEEEE. The CDR3 contains 13 residues. Trimming shortened V by 1 base and J by 3 bases, and 8 bases separated the two germline ends. The gene calls are TRBV5-6 and TRBJ2-7; no firm D call. The specimen comprised CD4+ or CD8+ T cells sorted from blood, sampled in a trial of the OX40 agonist ivuxolimab. The TCR was taken from an adult with an advanced solid tumor such as melanoma, head and neck, liver or kidney cancer. The CDR3 reads CASSLNIIYEQYF. The CDR3 DNA is TGTGCCAGCAGCTTGAATATCATCTACGAGCAGTACTTC.